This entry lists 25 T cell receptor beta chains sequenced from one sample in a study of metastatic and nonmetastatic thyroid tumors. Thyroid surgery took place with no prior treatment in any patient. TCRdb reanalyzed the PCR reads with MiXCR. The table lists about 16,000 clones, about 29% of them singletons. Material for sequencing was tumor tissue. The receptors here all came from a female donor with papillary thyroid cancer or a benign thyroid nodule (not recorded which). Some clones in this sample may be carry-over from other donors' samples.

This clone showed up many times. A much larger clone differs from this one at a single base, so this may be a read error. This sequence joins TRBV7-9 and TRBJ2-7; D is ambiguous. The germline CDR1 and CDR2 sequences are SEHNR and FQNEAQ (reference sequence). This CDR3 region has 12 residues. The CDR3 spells CTSSLMWYEQYF. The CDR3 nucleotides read TGTACCAGCAGCTTAATGTGGTACGAGCAGTACTTC.

The CDR3 sequence: CASSQVSSEQYF. CDR3 in DNA: TGTGCCAGCAGCCAAGTAAGCTCCGAGCAGTACTTC. This sequence joins TRBV3-1 and TRBJ2-7; D is unresolved. Germline assignment: CDR1 LGHDT and CDR2 YNNKEL (reference sequence). V lost 1 base and J lost 6, with 7 bases in between. The CDR3 loop spans 12 amino acids.

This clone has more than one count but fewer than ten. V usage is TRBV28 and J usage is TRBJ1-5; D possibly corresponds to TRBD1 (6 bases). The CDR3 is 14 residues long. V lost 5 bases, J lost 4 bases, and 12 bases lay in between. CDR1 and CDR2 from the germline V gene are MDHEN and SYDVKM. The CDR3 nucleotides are TGTGCCAGCAGTCTTTCACAGGGAAATCAGCCCCAGCATTTT. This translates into CASSLSQGNQPQHF.

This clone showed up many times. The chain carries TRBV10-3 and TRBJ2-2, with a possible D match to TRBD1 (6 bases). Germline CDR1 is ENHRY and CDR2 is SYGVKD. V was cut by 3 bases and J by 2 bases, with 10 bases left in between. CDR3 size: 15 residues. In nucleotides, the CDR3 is TGTGCCATCAGTGATGGGACACCTAACACCGGGGAGCTGTTTTTT. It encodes CAISDGTPNTGELFF.

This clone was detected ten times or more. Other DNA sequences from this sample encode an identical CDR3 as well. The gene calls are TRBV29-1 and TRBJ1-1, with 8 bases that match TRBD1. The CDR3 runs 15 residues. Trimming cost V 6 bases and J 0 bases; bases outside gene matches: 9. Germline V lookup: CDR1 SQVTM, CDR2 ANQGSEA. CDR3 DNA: TGCAGCGTGGCCCCTGGACAGGGTATGAACACTGAAGCTTTCTTT. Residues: CSVAPGQGMNTEAFF.

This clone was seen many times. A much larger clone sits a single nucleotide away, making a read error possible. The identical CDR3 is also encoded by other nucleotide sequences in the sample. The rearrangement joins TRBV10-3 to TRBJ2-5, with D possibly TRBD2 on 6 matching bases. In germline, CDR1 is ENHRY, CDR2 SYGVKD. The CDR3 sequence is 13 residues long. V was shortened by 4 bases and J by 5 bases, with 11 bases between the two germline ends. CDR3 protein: CAISAPGVETQYF. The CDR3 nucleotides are TGTGCCATCAGTGCCCCGGGGGTGGAGACCCAGTACTTC.

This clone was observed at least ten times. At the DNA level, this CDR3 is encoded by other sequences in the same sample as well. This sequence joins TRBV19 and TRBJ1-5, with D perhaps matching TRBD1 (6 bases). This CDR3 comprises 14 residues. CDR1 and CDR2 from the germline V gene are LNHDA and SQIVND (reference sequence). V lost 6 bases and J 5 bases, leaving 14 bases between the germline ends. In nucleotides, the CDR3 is TGTGCCAGTAGCCGGGACATTCGAGATCAGCCCCAGCATTTT. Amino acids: CASSRDIRDQPQHF.

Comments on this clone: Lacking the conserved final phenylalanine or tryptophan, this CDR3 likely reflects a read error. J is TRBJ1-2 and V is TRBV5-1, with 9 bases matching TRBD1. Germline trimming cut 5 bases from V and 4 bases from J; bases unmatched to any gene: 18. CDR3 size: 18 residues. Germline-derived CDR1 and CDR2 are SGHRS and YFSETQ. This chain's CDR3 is CASRASETGGRLGYGYTI. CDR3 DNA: TGCGCCAGCAGGGCCTCCGAGACAGGGGGAAGGTTAGGCTATGGCTACACCATC.

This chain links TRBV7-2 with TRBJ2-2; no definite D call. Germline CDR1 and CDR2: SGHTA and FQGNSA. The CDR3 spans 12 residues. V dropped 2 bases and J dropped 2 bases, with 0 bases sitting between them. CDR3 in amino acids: CASSLNTGELFF. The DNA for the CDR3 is TGTGCCAGCAGCTTAAACACCGGGGAGCTGTTTTTT.

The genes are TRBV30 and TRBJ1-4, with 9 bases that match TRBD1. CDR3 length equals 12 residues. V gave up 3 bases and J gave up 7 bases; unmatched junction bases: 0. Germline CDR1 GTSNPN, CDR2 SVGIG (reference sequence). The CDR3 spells CAWRQGAEKLFF. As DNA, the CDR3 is TGTGCCTGGAGACAGGGGGCTGAAAAACTGTTTTTT.

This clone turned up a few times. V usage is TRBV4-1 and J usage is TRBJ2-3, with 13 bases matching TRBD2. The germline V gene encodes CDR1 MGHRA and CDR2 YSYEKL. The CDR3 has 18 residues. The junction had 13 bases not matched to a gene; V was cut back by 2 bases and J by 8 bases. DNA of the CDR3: TGCGCCAGCAGCCAACCTGGACTAGCGGGAGATGTACATGGTACGCAGTATTTT. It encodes CASSQPGLAGDVHGTQYF.

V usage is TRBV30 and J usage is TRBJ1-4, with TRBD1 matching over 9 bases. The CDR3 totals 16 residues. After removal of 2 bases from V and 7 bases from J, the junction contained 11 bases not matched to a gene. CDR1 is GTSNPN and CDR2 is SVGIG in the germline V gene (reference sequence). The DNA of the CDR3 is TGTGCCTGGAGTACTCCAACGACAGGGGGTGGTGAAAAACTGTTTTTT. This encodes CAWSTPTTGGGEKLFF.

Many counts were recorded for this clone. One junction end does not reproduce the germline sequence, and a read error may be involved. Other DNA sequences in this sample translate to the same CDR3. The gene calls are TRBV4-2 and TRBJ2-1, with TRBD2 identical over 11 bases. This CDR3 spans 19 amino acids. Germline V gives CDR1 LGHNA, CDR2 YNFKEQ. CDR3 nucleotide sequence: TGTGCCAGCAGCCAAGCGGGACTAGCGGTTTTTAGCTCCTACAATGAACAGTTCTTC. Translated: CASSQAGLAVFSSYNEQFF.

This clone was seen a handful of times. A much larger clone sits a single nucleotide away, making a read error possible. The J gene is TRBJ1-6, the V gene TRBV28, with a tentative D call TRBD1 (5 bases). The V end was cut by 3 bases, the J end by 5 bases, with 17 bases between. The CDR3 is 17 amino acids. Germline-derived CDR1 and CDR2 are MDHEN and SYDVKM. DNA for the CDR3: TGTGCCAGCAGTTTCACCAGTCAGGGTTTCAATAATTCACCCCTCCACTTT. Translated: CASSFTSQGFNNSPLHF.

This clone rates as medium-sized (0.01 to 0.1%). CDR3: CASSALPVDEQYF. The DNA of the CDR3 is TGTGCCAGCAGTGCTTTACCCGTCGACGAGCAGTACTTC. The chain links TRBV6-1 to TRBJ2-7; D not certain. The V end was cut by 4 bases, the J end by 5 bases, with 12 bases between. CDR1 is MNHNS and CDR2 is SASEGT in the germline V gene. The CDR3 has 13 amino acids.

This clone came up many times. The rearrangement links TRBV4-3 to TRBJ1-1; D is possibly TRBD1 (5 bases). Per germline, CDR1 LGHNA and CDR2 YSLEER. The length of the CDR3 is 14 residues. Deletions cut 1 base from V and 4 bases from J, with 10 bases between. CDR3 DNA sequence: TGCGCCAGCAGCCAAGCGAAGGGGTCCACTGAAGCTTTCTTT. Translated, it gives CASSQAKGSTEAFF.

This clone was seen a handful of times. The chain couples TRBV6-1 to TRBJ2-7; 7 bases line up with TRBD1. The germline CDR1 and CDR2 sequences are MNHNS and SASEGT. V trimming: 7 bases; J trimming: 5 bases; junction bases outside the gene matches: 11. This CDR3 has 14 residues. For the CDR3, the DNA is TGTGCCAGCAAAAGGGACAGTGGGCGGGACGAGCAGTACTTC. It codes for CASKRDSGRDEQYF.

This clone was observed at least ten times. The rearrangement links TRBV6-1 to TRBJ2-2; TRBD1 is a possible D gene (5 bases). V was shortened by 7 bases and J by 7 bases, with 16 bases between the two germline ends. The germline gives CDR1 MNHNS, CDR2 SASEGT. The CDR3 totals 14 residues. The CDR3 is CASKDLTGNGELFF. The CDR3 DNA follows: TGTGCCAGCAAAGACCTAACAGGCAACGGGGAGCTGTTTTTT.

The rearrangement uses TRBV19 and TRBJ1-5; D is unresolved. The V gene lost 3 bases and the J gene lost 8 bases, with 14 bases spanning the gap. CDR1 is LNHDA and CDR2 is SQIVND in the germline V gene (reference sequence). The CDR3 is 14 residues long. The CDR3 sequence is CASSIFDFNKPQHF. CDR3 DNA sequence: TGTGCCAGTAGTATTTTCGACTTTAATAAGCCCCAGCATTTT.

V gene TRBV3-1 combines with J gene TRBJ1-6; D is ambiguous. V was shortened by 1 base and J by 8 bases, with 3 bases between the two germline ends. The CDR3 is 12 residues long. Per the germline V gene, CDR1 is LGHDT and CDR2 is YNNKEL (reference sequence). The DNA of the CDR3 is TGTGCCAGCAGCCAAGTGGATTCACCCCTCCACTTT. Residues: CASSQVDSPLHF.

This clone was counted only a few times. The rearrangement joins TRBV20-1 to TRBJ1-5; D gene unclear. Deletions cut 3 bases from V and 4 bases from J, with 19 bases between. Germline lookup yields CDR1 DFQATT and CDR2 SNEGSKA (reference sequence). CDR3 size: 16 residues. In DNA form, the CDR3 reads TGCAGTGCTAGTCCCGCCCGGGCGTACGGGAATCAGCCCCAGCATTTT. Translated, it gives CSASPARAYGNQPQHF.

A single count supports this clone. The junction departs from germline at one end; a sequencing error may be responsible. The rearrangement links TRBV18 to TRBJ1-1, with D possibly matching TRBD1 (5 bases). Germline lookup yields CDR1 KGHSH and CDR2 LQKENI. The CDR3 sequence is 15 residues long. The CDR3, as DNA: TGTGCCAGCTCACTGGACATGGGGCAGGGCACTGAATCTTTCTTT. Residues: CASSLDMGQGTESFF.

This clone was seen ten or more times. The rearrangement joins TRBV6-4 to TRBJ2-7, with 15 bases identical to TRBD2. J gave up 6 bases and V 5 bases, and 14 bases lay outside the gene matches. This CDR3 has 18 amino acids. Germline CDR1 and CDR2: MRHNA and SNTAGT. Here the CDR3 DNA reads TGTGCCAGCAGTCCCCCGGGACTAGCGGGAGGAATTAGTTCCGAGCAGTACTTC. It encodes CASSPPGLAGGISSEQYF.

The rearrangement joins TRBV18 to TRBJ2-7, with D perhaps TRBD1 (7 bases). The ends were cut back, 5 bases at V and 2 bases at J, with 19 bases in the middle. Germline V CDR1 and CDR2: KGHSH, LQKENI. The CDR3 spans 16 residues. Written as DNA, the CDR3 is TGTGCCAGCTCAGGGTTGTCGGGACAGCGGGCCTACGAGCAGTACTTC. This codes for CASSGLSGQRAYEQYF.

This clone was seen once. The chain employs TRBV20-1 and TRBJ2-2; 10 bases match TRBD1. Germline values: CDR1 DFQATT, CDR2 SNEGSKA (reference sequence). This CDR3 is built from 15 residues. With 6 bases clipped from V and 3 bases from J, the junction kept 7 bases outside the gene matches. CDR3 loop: CSAPGQGEDTGELFF. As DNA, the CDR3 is TGCAGTGCGCCCGGACAGGGGGAAGACACCGGGGAGCTGTTTTTT.